This entry lists 7 T cell receptor beta chains sequenced from one sample in a study of blood T cell repertoires in COVID-19. The repertoire was sequenced with immunoSEQ multiplex PCR; TCRdb's copy has only in-frame clones and lacks some. The sample records some 100,000 clones, roughly 92% being singletons. The sequenced material came from peripheral blood. The receptors were gathered from a man aged 65 to 79 with acute or convalescent COVID-19.

V gene TRBV7-8 combines with J gene TRBJ2-4; TRBD2 agrees at 8 bases. This CDR3 has 16 residues. J lost 6 bases, V lost 1 base, and 8 bases had no gene match. Germline assignment: CDR1 SGHVS and CDR2 FQNEAQ. The CDR3 region is CASSLGASGSINIQYF. CDR3 DNA: TGTGCCAGCAGCTTAGGTGCAAGCGGGAGTATAAACATTCAGTACTTC.

The chain links TRBV9 to TRBJ2-5, with 8 bases matching TRBD2. CDR1 and CDR2 from the germline V gene are SGDLS and YYNGEE. The CDR3 length is 13 residues. J was trimmed by 3 bases and V by 3 bases; bases with no gene match: 1. DNA for the CDR3: TGTGCCAGCAGCGCGGGACTAGAAGAGACCCAGTACTTC. Translated: CASSAGLEETQYF. Complete variable domain (other parts from reference TRBV9 and TRBJ2-5): DSGVTQTPKHLITATGQRVTLRCSPRSGDLSVYWYQQSLDQGLQFLIQYYNGEERAKGNILERFSAQQFPDLHSELNLSSLELGDSALYFCASSAGLEETQYFGPGTRLLVL.

The chain employs TRBV5-6 and TRBJ1-1, with a tentative D call TRBD1 (6 bases). The CDR3 consists of 13 residues. V was cut by 3 bases and J by 7 bases, with 13 bases left in between. Germline V gives CDR1 SGHDT, CDR2 YYEEEE. CDR3 DNA sequence: TGTGCCAGCAGCTGGAAAGGGACATATGAAGCTTTCTTT. Translated, it gives CASSWKGTYEAFF.

The gene calls are TRBV6-1 and TRBJ1-2, with D possibly matching TRBD1 (5 bases). Germline CDR1 reads MNHNS; CDR2 reads SASEGT. V lost 3 bases and J 4 bases, leaving 15 bases between the germline ends. The CDR3 loop spans 15 amino acids. The CDR3 nucleotides read TGTGCCAGCAGTGAGCAGGGCTTATACGGCTATGGCTACACCTTC. This encodes CASSEQGLYGYGYTF.

The chain carries TRBV7-2 and TRBJ2-4; possibly TRBD1 for D (8 bases). CDR1 is SGHTA and CDR2 is FQGNSA in the germline V gene. V gave up 3 bases and J gave up 8 bases, with 17 bases separating them. The CDR3 is 15 amino acids. Here the CDR3 reads CASSFGGTGQDIQYF. The DNA for the CDR3 is TGTGCCAGCAGCTTCGGGGGGACAGGCCAAGACATTCAGTACTTC.

J is TRBJ2-2 and V is TRBV19; 7 bases map to TRBD2. The CDR3 spans 15 residues. V was pared by 11 bases and J by 0 bases, with 9 bases of the junction left unmatched. The germline gives CDR1 LNHDA, CDR2 SQIVND (reference sequence). CDR3 residues: CARAWGGANTGELFF. CDR3 sequence (DNA): TGTGCCCGCGCGTGGGGGGGGGCGAACACCGGGGAGCTGTTTTTT. Combining the CDR3 with reference TRBV19 and TRBJ2-2 gives the whole variable domain DGGITQSPKYLFRKEGQNVTLSCEQNLNHDAMYWYRQDPGQGLRLIYYSQIVNDFQKGDIAEGYSVSREKKESFPLTVTSAQKNPTAFYLCARAWGGANTGELFFGEGSRLTVL.

This clone turned up a few times. The chain is built from TRBV5-1 and TRBJ2-7; 12 nucleotides match TRBD2. Germline assignment: CDR1 SGHRS and CDR2 YFSETQ. This CDR3 is 17 amino acids long. V gave up 4 bases and J gave up 4 bases; unmatched junction bases: 12. The CDR3 DNA is TGCGCCAGCAGCCCTAAGACTAGCGGGAGAACACAGTACGAGCAGTACTTC. It specifies CASSPKTSGRTQYEQYF. Full variable domain (missing parts from reference TRBV5-1 and TRBJ2-7): KAGVTQTPRYLIKTRGQQVTLSCSPISGHRSVSWYQQTPGQGLQFLFEYFSETQRNKGNFPGRFSGRQFSNSRSEMNVSTLELGDSALYLCASSPKTSGRTQYEQYFGPGTRLTVT.